Sequencing of this T cell receptor beta chain was carried out in a study of T cells in Graves' hyperthyroidism and ophthalmopathy. It was RNA transcripts that yielded the amplified TCR beta CDR3 regions. TCR CDR3 underwent first-round RT-PCR with the HTBI primer set. MiXCR, applied by TCRdb to the multiplex PCR reads, yields one record per CDR3 protein. Here the sample spans under 650,000 distinct CDR3 sequences, around 15% being singletons. The CDR3 length is 16 residues. Between the trimmed V and J ends, which lost 3 bases and 3 bases, there was a span of 15 bases. Germline V lookup: CDR1 LNHNV, CDR2 YYDKDF (reference sequence). Graves' hyperthyroidism is called stable when ophthalmopathy does not progress within 18 months. Clinical symptoms, serum thyroxine, TRAb, thyroid ultrasound and orbital computed tomography established diagnosis. Each 10 ml fresh peripheral blood draw supplied the PBMCs. This clonotype was seen repeatedly, ten times or more.

The source is a woman aged 25 to 39 with Graves' hyperthyroidism. J is TRBJ1-5 and V is TRBV15, with D possibly matching TRBD1 (6 bases). Sequences were obtained from blood. The CDR3 sequence is CATSRISGVDNQPQHF. For the CDR3, the DNA is TGTGCCACCAGCAGGATTTCAGGGGTTGACAATCAGCCCCAGCATTTT.